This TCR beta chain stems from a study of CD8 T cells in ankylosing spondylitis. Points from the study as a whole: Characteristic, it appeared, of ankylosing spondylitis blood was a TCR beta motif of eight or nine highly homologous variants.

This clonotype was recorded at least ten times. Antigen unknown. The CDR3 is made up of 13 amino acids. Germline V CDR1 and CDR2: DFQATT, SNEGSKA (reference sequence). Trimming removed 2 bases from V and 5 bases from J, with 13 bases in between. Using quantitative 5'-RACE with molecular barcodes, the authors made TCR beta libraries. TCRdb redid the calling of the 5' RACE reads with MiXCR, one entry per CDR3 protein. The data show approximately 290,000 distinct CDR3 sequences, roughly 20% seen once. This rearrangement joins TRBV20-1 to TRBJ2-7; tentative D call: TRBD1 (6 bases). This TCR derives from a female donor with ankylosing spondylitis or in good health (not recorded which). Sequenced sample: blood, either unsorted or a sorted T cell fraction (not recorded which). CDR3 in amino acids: CSARSTPGDEQYF. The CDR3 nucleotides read TGCAGTGCTAGATCCACCCCAGGGGACGAGCAGTACTTC.